Listed here are 9 T cell receptor beta chains from one sample, sequenced in a study of molecular identifiers for immune sequencing clone quantification. MiXCR was run by TCRdb on the PCR reads, yielding one entry per CDR3 protein. Found here are hundreds of thousands of distinct CDR3 sequences, roughly a fifth of them singletons; the top ten hold 0.81%. Sample: naive CD8+ T cells from blood, with Jurkat cell RNA spiked in. Subset defined: FACS-sorted CD8+CD4-CCR7+CD45RA+ naive T cells. Receptors originate from a human donor in good health. Some libraries in this study had Jurkat cell RNA spiked in.

This clonotype showed up just a few times. V gene TRBV6-5 combines with J gene TRBJ2-7, with D tentatively TRBD1 (7 bases). The CDR3 loop spans 14 amino acids. Germline assignment: CDR1 MNHEY and CDR2 SVGAGI. V lost 4 bases and J lost 4, with 14 bases in between. The CDR3 DNA reads TGTGCCAGCAGTTCGGGGGACAGCTATTACGAGCAGTACTTC. Translating it yields CASSSGDSYYEQYF.

This clonotype was found once. V and J are TRBV7-2 and TRBJ2-1; 11 bases are shared with TRBD2. The CDR3 loop spans 16 amino acids. Germline V CDR1 and CDR2: SGHTA, FQGNSA. The DNA of the CDR3 is TGTGGCGGCAGCCCTACTAGCGGGGGAACCTACAATGAGCAGTTCTTC. Amino acids: CGGSPTSGGTYNEQFF.

The sample holds a few counts of this clonotype. This chain uses TRBV7-9 with TRBJ1-1; D gene unclear. Germline V gives CDR1 SEHNR, CDR2 FQNEAQ (reference sequence). The CDR3 extends over 15 amino acids. V shed 4 bases and J shed 0 bases, with 12 bases lying between them. CDR3 protein: CASSSSLGLNTEAFF. Here the CDR3 DNA reads TGTGCCAGCAGCTCATCTCTCGGCCTGAACACTGAAGCTTTCTTT.

Many counts were recorded for this clonotype. This chain uses TRBV6-5 with TRBJ1-1; D possibly corresponds to TRBD1 (5 bases). The CDR3 runs 14 residues. CDR1 and CDR2 from the germline V gene are MNHEY and SVGAGI. V was shortened by 8 bases and J by 0 bases, with 13 bases between the two germline ends. The CDR3 nucleotides are TGTGCCAGCGAACGCCAGGGAGTGAACACTGAAGCTTTCTTT. Translating gives CASERQGVNTEAFF.

This clonotype was counted at least ten times. This chain joins TRBV7-9 and TRBJ1-1; D is possibly TRBD1 (6 bases). Germline-derived CDR1 and CDR2 are SEHNR and FQNEAQ (reference sequence). This CDR3 spans 14 amino acids. Trimming stripped 4 bases from V and 6 bases from J, with 15 bases between. The CDR3, as DNA: TGTGCCAGCAGCTGGGCAGGGGATGGCTCTGAAGCTTTCTTT. Protein product: CASSWAGDGSEAFF.

Points on this clonotype: Relative to the germline gene, one junction end is altered; a read error may explain this. The chain carries TRBV28 and TRBJ1-1; the D gene is possibly TRBD1 (5 bases). In germline, CDR1 is MDHEN, CDR2 SYDVKM. The CDR3 covers 13 residues. DNA of the CDR3: TGTGCCAGCAGTTTAAGGGGAAACACTGGAGCTTTCTTT. Amino acids: CASSLRGNTGAFF. The full variable domain, in which reference TRBV28 and TRBJ1-1 provide the parts outside the CDR3, is DVKVTQSSRYLVKRTGEKVFLECVQDMDHENMFWYRQDPGLGLRLIYFSYDVKMKEKGDIPEGYSVSREKKERFSLILESASTNQTSMYLCASSLRGNTGAFFGQGTRLTVV.

The rearrangement joins TRBV19 to TRBJ2-2; D is unclear. V lost 6 bases and J lost 4, with 6 bases in between. This CDR3 region has 12 residues. Germline-derived CDR1 and CDR2 are LNHDA and SQIVND (reference sequence). In DNA, the CDR3 is TGTGCCAGTAGAGAGCCCACCGGGGAGCTGTTTTTT. Its translation: CASREPTGELFF.

This clonotype has a count of ten or more. This chain connects TRBV7-9 to TRBJ2-7; 9 bases match TRBD1. The J segment lost 5 bases and the V segment lost 8 bases, leaving 10 bases of the junction unmatched. From germline, CDR1 is SEHNR and CDR2 FQNEAQ (reference sequence). The CDR3 extends over 14 amino acids. This CDR3 reads CASGLTGGRHEQYF. The CDR3 nucleotides read TGTGCCAGCGGCCTTACAGGGGGCCGCCACGAGCAGTACTTC.

V usage is TRBV7-9 and J usage is TRBJ2-3; D is uncertain. Trimming removed 5 bases at V and 2 bases at J, with 17 bases between. Germline V gives CDR1 SEHNR, CDR2 FQNEAQ (reference sequence). This CDR3 has 16 residues. The CDR3 loop reads CASSISPQENTDTQYF. The CDR3 DNA follows: TGTGCCAGCAGCATTAGCCCCCAGGAAAACACAGATACGCAGTATTTT. Full variable domain (rest looked up from reference TRBV7-9 and TRBJ2-3): DTGVSQNPRHKITKRGQNVTFRCDPISEHNRLYWYRQTLGQGPEFLTYFQNEAQLEKSRLLSDRFSAERPKGSFSTLEIQRTEQGDSAMYLCASSISPQENTDTQYFGPGTRLTVL.